Listed below are T cell receptor beta chains from one sample, sequenced in a study of blood T cell repertoires in COVID-19. Measured with immunoSEQ multiplex PCR; TCRdb has only the in-frame clones, and not every one. The sample includes more than 250,000 clones, 84% seen only once; the top ten take over 8.5%. The sample consisted of peripheral blood. The receptor source for this set is a human donor in a cohort sampled during active COVID-19. CDR3s include the opening cysteine and the closing phenylalanine or tryptophan. The D gene is left open where the match is weak. Clone size is not always given. Where it is, it says once, few, many or a class for expanded clones.

j_gene	d_gene	v_gene	abundance	CDR3nt	CDR3aa
TRBJ2-7	.	TRBV15	once	TGTGCCACCAGCAGAGAGGAGGGTTACGAGCAGTACTTC	CATSREEGYEQYF
TRBJ2-2	TRBD2	TRBV3-1/TRBV3-2	.	TGTGCCAGCAGCCGGAGGGAGCGGGAGGGCCGTGGGGAGCTGTTTTTT	CASSRREREGRGELFF
TRBJ2-1	TRBD1	TRBV18	.	TGTGCCAGCTCCTCCGGGACAGGGGCCGATGAGCAGTTCTTC	CASSSGTGADEQFF
TRBJ1-5	.	TRBV6-5	.	TGTGCCAGCAGTTCAGGAGGGATGTCGCATCAGCCCCAGCATTTT	CASSSGGMSHQPQHF
TRBJ2-5	.	TRBV7-9	few	TGTGCCAGTCAGCGAGGCGGAGAGACCCAGTACTTC	CASQRGGETQYF
TRBJ2-3	TRBD2	TRBV7-2	few	TGTGCCAGCAGCTTGGGGCCTAGCGGGGGGACAGATACGCAGTATTTT	CASSLGPSGGTDTQYF
TRBJ2-2	TRBD2	TRBV4-2	.	TGTGCCAGCAGCCAAGAGGGACTAGCAACCGGGGAGCTGTTTTTT	CASSQEGLATGELFF
TRBJ2-3	TRBD2	TRBV10-3	few	TGTGCCATCAGTGAAATGACTAGCGGGCTCTACGTGCAGTATTTT	CAISEMTSGLYVQYF
TRBJ1-4	TRBD1	TRBV27	.	TGTGCCACGCTCCGGGACAGGGGGCGCGGTGTAAATGAAAAACTGTTTTTT	CATLRDRGRGVNEKLFF
TRBJ2-2	TRBD2	TRBV4-2	few	TGTGCCAGCAGCCGGAGCGGGGGAACTGGCACCGGGGAGCTGTTTTTT	CASSRSGGTGTGELFF
TRBJ2-2	TRBD1	TRBV14	.	TGTGCCAGCAGCCGACTGGGGACAGCGCGGACCGGGGAGCTGTTTTTT	CASSRLGTARTGELFF
TRBJ1-6	.	TRBV7-2	.	TGTGCCAGCAGCCCGCAACAGGGTATCGTTAGTTCACCCCTCCACTTT	CASSPQQGIVSSPLHF
TRBJ2-3	.	TRBV18	.	TGTGCCAGCTCCCCGGGGGGCACAGATACGCAGTATTTT	CASSPGGTDTQYF
TRBJ2-2	TRBD1	TRBV19	.	TGTGCCAGTAGTACCTTTAGGGGGGCCCCCCAGGGGGCCAACACCGGGGAGCTGTTTTTT	CASSTFRGAPQGANTGELFF
TRBJ2-1	.	TRBV2	.	TGTGCCAGCAGTGGGGGGACCGGGAGCTCCTACAATGAGCAGTTCTTC	CASSGGTGSSYNEQFF
TRBJ1-4	.	TRBV2	.	TGTGCCAGCAGGGGGGCGGGTGCAACTAATGAAAAACTGTTTTTT	CASRGAGATNEKLFF
TRBJ2-2	TRBD1	TRBV6-6	few	TGTGCCAGCGTCCGGGACAGGGCTGTCTTCGGGGAGCTGTTTTTT	CASVRDRAVFGELFF
TRBJ2-2	.	TRBV6-6	few	TGTGCCAGCACCTTGCAGGGGAACACCGGGGAGCTGTTTTTT	CASTLQGNTGELFF
TRBJ2-5	.	TRBV20-1	.	TGCAGTGCTAGTACGGGAACACAAGAGACCCAGTACTTC	CSASTGTQETQYF
TRBJ2-3	.	TRBV18	.	TGTGCCAGCTCACCAAACGCAGGAACAGATACGCAGTATTTT	CASSPNAGTDTQYF
TRBJ1-5	.	TRBV19	.	TGTGCCAGTAGTATAGGGGCACGGGGGAATCAGCCCCAGCATTTT	CASSIGARGNQPQHF
TRBJ2-1	TRBD1	TRBV7-8	.	TGTGCCAGCACCTGGACAGGGGGTTCTAACTCCTACAATGAGCAGTTCTTC	CASTWTGGSNSYNEQFF
TRBJ2-7	TRBD2	TRBV6-5	once	TGTGCCAGCAGTTGGACTAGCGGGAGGAGCTCCTACGAGCAGTACTTC	CASSWTSGRSSYEQYF
TRBJ2-7	TRBD1	TRBV3-1/TRBV3-2	.	TGTGCCAGCAGCCAAACCCCGGAACAGGGGAGCGAGCAGTACTTC	CASSQTPEQGSEQYF
TRBJ2-5	TRBD1	TRBV6-5	.	TGTGCCAGCAGTAGGGACAGGGAAGAGACCCAGTACTTC	CASSRDREETQYF
TRBJ2-2	TRBD2	TRBV10-3	.	TGTGCCATCAGCCCCGGGGGGGCGGGCACCGGGGAGCTGTTTTTT	CAISPGGAGTGELFF
TRBJ2-7	TRBD2	TRBV5-1	.	TGCGCCAGCAGCTGGACTAGCTATGGTGGATACGAGCAGTACTTC	CASSWTSYGGYEQYF
TRBJ1-6	.	TRBV5-1	.	TGCGCCAGCAGCGCGGGTCCGGGGGGCACTAATTCACCCCTCCACTTT	CASSAGPGGTNSPLHF
TRBJ1-2	.	TRBV28	.	TGTGCCAGCAGTTTAGTGGAGAGGGGCTACACCTTC	CASSLVERGYTF
TRBJ2-6	TRBD2	TRBV6-2/TRBV6-3	.	TGTGCCAGCAGCAACGGGGGGGCTGGGGCCAACGTCCTGACTTTC	CASSNGGAGANVLTF
TRBJ1-6	.	TRBV12-3/TRBV12-4	.	TGTGCCAGCCGAGGCGGATCACCCCTCCACTTT	CASRGGSPLHF
TRBJ2-1	.	TRBV5-1	few	TGCGCCAGCAGCTTGGGACTCCCGAGCTCCTACAATGAGCAGTTCTTC	CASSLGLPSSYNEQFF
TRBJ1-1	.	TRBV29-1	.	TGCAGCGTCCGGAGCCCGGGGAACACTGAAGCTTTCTTT	CSVRSPGNTEAFF
TRBJ2-2	.	TRBV5-1	.	TGCGCCAGCCAGACAGAGGCTACCACCGGGGAGCTGTTTTTT	CASQTEATTGELFF
TRBJ2-5	TRBD2	TRBV2	.	TGTGCCAGGGGGCAAGGACTAGCGGGGCGGTACCAAGAGACCCAGTACTTC	CARGQGLAGRYQETQYF
TRBJ2-2	TRBD2	TRBV7-2	.	TGTGCCAGCAGCTTAGAAGGCGGGAGGAACACCGGGGAGCTGTTTTTT	CASSLEGGRNTGELFF
TRBJ2-5	TRBD2	TRBV5-1	.	TGCGCCAGCAGCTTGGGGCCTAGCGGCCCGGCCACGGGAGAGACCCAGTACTTC	CASSLGPSGPATGETQYF
TRBJ1-5	.	TRBV25-1	.	TGTGCCAGCAGTGAAGGGGGGTTCGGTCAGCCCCAGCATTTT	CASSEGGFGQPQHF
TRBJ1-2	.	TRBV2	once	TGTGCCAGCTCTGGGGGAGGGACGTATGGCTACACCTTC	CASSGGGTYGYTF
TRBJ2-1	TRBD2	TRBV5-8	few	TGTGCCAGCAGCTTGGGACTAGCGGTACCCAATGAGCAGTTCTTC	CASSLGLAVPNEQFF
TRBJ2-7	.	TRBV3-1/TRBV3-2	.	TGTGCCAGCAGCCAATATAGAAATCCCTACGAGCAGTACTTC	CASSQYRNPYEQYF
TRBJ2-3	.	TRBV4-1	few	TGCGCCAGCAGCCAACCTAGCACAGATACGCAGTATTTT	CASSQPSTDTQYF
TRBJ2-7	.	TRBV9	.	TGTGCCAGCAGCGTGCGACTCGGCCCCTACGAGCAGTACTTC	CASSVRLGPYEQYF
TRBJ2-5	.	TRBV7-8	.	TGTGCCAGCAGCCCCCGTGGAGGGTACTCAGGGGAGACCCAGTACTTC	CASSPRGGYSGETQYF
TRBJ1-6	TRBD1	TRBV5-6	.	TGTGCCAGCAGCTCCGGGACAGGGTCGAATTCACCCCTCCACTTT	CASSSGTGSNSPLHF
TRBJ1-1	TRBD1	TRBV15	.	TGTGCCACCAGCAGAGATATCCCGAGACAGGGGCCTGCAGGGAACACTGAAGCTTTCTTT	CATSRDIPRQGPAGNTEAFF
TRBJ2-7	TRBD1	TRBV7-2	.	TGTGCCAGCAGCCCGACAGGGAACGAGCAGTACTTC	CASSPTGNEQYF
TRBJ2-3	TRBD1	TRBV5-4	.	TGTGCCAGCAGCTTGGTCTGGGACAGAACACCTTACACAGATACGCAGTATTTT	CASSLVWDRTPYTDTQYF
TRBJ1-2	.	TRBV7-2	.	TGTGCCAGCAGCTTAGCGAGTGGACAGTTTAACTATGGCTACACCTTC	CASSLASGQFNYGYTF
TRBJ1-3	.	TRBV10-2	.	TGCGCCAGCAGTACAGGGTTCGGGGGAAACACCATATATTTT	CASSTGFGGNTIYF
TRBJ2-2	.	TRBV12-3/TRBV12-4	.	TGTGCCAGCAATCTTAACACCGGGGAGCTGTTTTTT	CASNLNTGELFF
TRBJ2-5	.	TRBV3-1/TRBV3-2	.	TGTGCCAGCGCCCTCGGGGAGACCCAGTACTTC	CASALGETQYF
TRBJ1-5	TRBD1	TRBV6-5	few	TGTGCCAGCAGTCCAGGGGGCAGCGGCAATCAGCCCCAGCATTTT	CASSPGGSGNQPQHF
TRBJ2-2	TRBD1	TRBV24-1	.	TGTGCCACCAGTGGACCGGGACAGGGGGCGCAGCCGAACACCGGGGAGCTGTTTTTT	CATSGPGQGAQPNTGELFF
TRBJ1-5	.	TRBV6-1	.	TGTGCCAGCAGTGACAACGACTATAGCAATCAGCCCCAGCATTTT	CASSDNDYSNQPQHF